This T cell receptor (beta chain) was retrieved from a study of blood T cell repertoires in COVID-19 (dated by TCRdb to 2018 to 2021). Describing the broader study: Samples from collaborators originated in the United States, Italy and Spain and spanned both the acute and convalescent phases of COVID-19. The material from the prospective study consisted of cDNA or gDNA derived from T cells, B-cell-depleted T cells, or PBMCs. Subjects who had been exposed to COVID-19, were actively infected with it, or had recovered from it provided the deeply sampled blood TCRbeta repertoires that made up the dataset. The repertoires were released in a freely available public database intended as a resource for research on the immune response to SARS-CoV-2. Samples were obtained from the ongoing ImmuneRACE study (first 160 participants) and from 1,254 subjects provided by 6 global collaborators. The sample metadata nearly always contained a de-identified subject ID, COVID-19 status, age in years and sex. Where HLA class I and class II types were available, the types were taken from metadata supplied by the sample provider, not from assay-based typing.

Participants in the prospective study were enrolled through a virtual design, were aged about 18 to 100 years, and lived in approximately 25 United States geographic areas. In the prospective study, cohorts were assigned on the basis of participant-reported clinical history obtained from a screening survey and a study questionnaire. Mobile phlebotomists in the prospective study collected whole blood, serum and a nasopharyngeal or oropharyngeal swab from every participant. Participants in the prospective study had the option to provide additional blood draws and questionnaires over a roughly two-month period. Blood samples from the prospective study were shipped frozen or at room temperature prior to DNA extraction. A distance of 12 bases separates the germline ends of V and J, which lose 1 base and 0 bases respectively. Via the germline V gene, CDR1 is SQVTM and CDR2 ANQGSEA. Inclusive of the bounding cysteine and phenylalanine, the CDR3 is 15 residues long. The DNA shown is the 45-base CDR3, in frame from base 1.

Overall study outcomes, separate from this receptor: How much clinical and demographic metadata was included differed by source and by participant, and the metadata was provided uncurated.

TCRbeta CDR3 regions were amplified from genomic DNA using the immunoSEQ Assay, a bias-controlled multiplex PCR. Regarding the original processing steps: Nucleated cell counts per sample were estimated from amplification of reference gene primers within the assay. To quantify the absolute abundance of each unique TCRbeta CDR3 rearrangement, sequence reads were collapsed and filtered. Productive Simpson clonality was computed per sample as the square root of Simpson's diversity index over productive rearrangements. The table comes from immuneACCESS by way of TCRdb, which keeps in-frame sequences with V and J called. Part of the clones is missing from these tables; in studies checked, under half for an unresolved V gene and the rest for unknown reasons. That table supplies the V and J calls and clone size; D and trimming were determined from the DNA. The sample table lists over 300,000 clones, 88% of them with a count of one. The ten largest clones represent over 0.9% of the sample.

About this clone: What antigen it recognizes has not been identified. No base-level quality is on record; no much larger clone is a single base apart.

Material for sequencing was PBMCs or T cells enriched from blood (not recorded which). The chain was built from TRBV29-1 and TRBJ1-2; a tentative D match to TRBD1 spans 5 bases. The receptor's source is a woman younger than 45 with acute COVID-19. The DNA sequence is TGCAGCGTTGAAGGAGCGGGGCGAACTAACTATGGCTACACCTTC. It is translated as CSVEGAGRTNYGYTF.